This is a list of T cell receptor beta chains from one sample in a study of T cells in Graves' hyperthyroidism and ophthalmopathy. TCRdb ran MiXCR on the multiplex PCR reads and lists one entry per CDR3 protein. This table has roughly 380,000 distinct CDR3 sequences, around 14% appearing once. Sequences were obtained from blood. Source of these receptors: a woman aged 55-70 years with Graves' hyperthyroidism. Each CDR3 is given with its conserved first and last residue. The D gene is left open where the match is weak. Size is stated for part of the rows, as once, few or many counts, or as a class when the clone is expanded.

TRBJ2-3 | TRBD2 | TRBV7-9 | few | TGTGCCAGCAGCACCTGGACTAGGGGATTGGATACGCAGTATTTT | CASSTWTRGLDTQYF
TRBJ1-6 | - | TRBV20-1 | - | TGCAGTGCTAGAGATTCGCGGGGGGCGCATTCCTATAATTCACCCCTCCACTTT | CSARDSRGAHSYNSPLHF
TRBJ2-3 | - | TRBV24-1 | few | TGTGCCACCAGTGAGAATCGGCCAGATACGCAGTATTTT | CATSENRPDTQYF
TRBJ1-3 | TRBD1 | TRBV4-2 | - | TGTGCCAGCAGCCAATACAGGGGAGCTGGAAACACCATATATTTT | CASSQYRGAGNTIYF
TRBJ1-6 | - | TRBV5-5 | many | TGTGCCAGCAGCTTGTCGCGAGATTCACCCCTCCACTTT | CASSLSRDSPLHF
TRBJ2-3 | - | TRBV18 | many | TGTGCCAGCTCACTCCGGGAAGCCACAGATACGCAGTATTTT | CASSLREATDTQYF
TRBJ2-5 | - | TRBV10-1 | - | TGCGCCAGCCCGCGGAGGGGGCTACCCAGACGGTACCAAGAGACCCAGTACTTC | CASPRRGLPRRYQETQYF
TRBJ2-1 | - | TRBV5-1 | - | TGCGCCAGCAGCTTGGCTGGGACGGCTCGTAATGAGCAGTTCTTC | CASSLAGTARNEQFF
TRBJ2-3 | - | TRBV20-1 | few | TGCAGTGCCTCAACCCTAAAGAGATCCAGCACAGATACGCAGTATTTT | CSASTLKRSSTDTQYF
TRBJ2-1 | TRBD2 | TRBV6-5 | many | TGTGCCAGCAGTTACTCGACGGTCGGGAGGGCCAATGAGCAGTTCTTC | CASSYSTVGRANEQFF
TRBJ1-4 | - | TRBV27 | - | TGTGCCAGCAGTTTGAGGGGAGTTAATGAAAAACTGTTTTTT | CASSLRGVNEKLFF
TRBJ1-1 | TRBD1 | TRBV19 | few | TGTGCCAGTAGTTTTGGCCGGGACAGGGAAGCTTTCTTT | CASSFGRDREAFF
TRBJ2-1 | TRBD1 | TRBV18 | many | TGTGCCAGCTCACCAACCTGGACAGGCGGCAATGAGCAGTTCTTC | CASSPTWTGGNEQFF
TRBJ2-1 | - | TRBV2 | many | TGTGCCAGCAGGACTACCGGGACTTCCGGTACCAATGAGCAGTTCTTC | CASRTTGTSGTNEQFF
TRBJ2-1 | - | TRBV28 | many | TGTGCCAGCAGACCCGGACTGGGCTCCTACAATGAGCAGTTCTTC | CASRPGLGSYNEQFF
TRBJ1-1 | - | TRBV2 | many | TGTGCCAGCAGTGAGGCCCGACTGAACACTGAAGCTTTCTTT | CASSEARLNTEAFF
TRBJ2-1 | TRBD1 | TRBV7-2 | few | TGTGCCAGCAGCCGGGGACAGGGCGGTGAGCAGTTCTTC | CASSRGQGGEQFF